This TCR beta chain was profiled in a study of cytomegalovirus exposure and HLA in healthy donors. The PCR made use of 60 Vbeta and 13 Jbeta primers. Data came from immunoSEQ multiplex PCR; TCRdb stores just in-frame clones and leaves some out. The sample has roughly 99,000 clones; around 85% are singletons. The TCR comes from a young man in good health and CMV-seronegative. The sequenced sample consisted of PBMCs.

In DNA form, the CDR3 reads TGTGCCAGCAGCAATGGGTTGGGCTCCAATGAGCAGTTCTTC. Amino acids: CASSNGLGSNEQFF. V gene TRBV7-3 combines with J gene TRBJ2-1, with D unresolved. Germline V gene lookup returns CDR1 SGHTA and CDR2 FQGTGA. Trimming pared 5 bases from V and 6 bases from J, leaving 14 bases between. CDR3 length: 14 residues.